This entry concerns a single TCR beta chain. Repertoires were generated with immunoSEQ multiplex PCR, while TCRdb's copy carries only in-frame clones and drops some. The sample records approximately 320,000 clones, about 61% being singletons. The entry originates in a study of cytotoxic CD8 clonotypes in ibrutinib-treated CLL. The sample in question was PBMCs, obtained after 36 months of ibrutinib treatment. This sequence originates from a human donor with chronic lymphocytic leukemia.

CDR3 sequence reads: CASSLALDQPQHF. The CDR3 bases are TGTGCCAGCAGCTTAGCGCTCGATCAGCCCCAGCATTTT. The V gene is TRBV7-6, the J gene TRBJ1-5, with no clear D. Germline V lookup: CDR1 SGHVS, CDR2 FNYEAQ. The V end was cut by 0 bases, the J end by 5 bases, with 5 bases between. The CDR3 length is 13 residues. Complete variable domain (other parts from reference TRBV7-6 and TRBJ1-5): GAGVSQSPRYKVTKRGQDVALRCDPISGHVSLYWYRQALGQGPEFLTYFNYEAQQDKSGLPNDRFSAERPEGSISTLTIQRTEQRDSAMYRCASSLALDQPQHFGDGTRLSIL.